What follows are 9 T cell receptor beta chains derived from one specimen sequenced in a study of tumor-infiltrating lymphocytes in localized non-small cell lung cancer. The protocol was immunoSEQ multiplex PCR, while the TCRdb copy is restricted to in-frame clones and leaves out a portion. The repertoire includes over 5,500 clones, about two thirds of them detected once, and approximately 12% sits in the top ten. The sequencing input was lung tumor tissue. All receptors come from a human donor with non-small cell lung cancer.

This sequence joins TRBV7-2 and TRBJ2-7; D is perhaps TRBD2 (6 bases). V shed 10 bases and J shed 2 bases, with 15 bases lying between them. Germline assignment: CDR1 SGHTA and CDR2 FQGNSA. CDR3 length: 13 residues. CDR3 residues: CATAGLNPYEQYF. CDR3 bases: TGTGCCACCGCGGGACTTAATCCCTACGAGCAGTACTTC.

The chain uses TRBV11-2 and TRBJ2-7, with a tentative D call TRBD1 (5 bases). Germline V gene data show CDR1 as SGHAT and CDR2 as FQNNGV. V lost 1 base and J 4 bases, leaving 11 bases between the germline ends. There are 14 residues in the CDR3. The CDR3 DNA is TGTGCCAGCAGCTTAGGGCCAGGGATGTACGAGCAGTACTTC. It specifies CASSLGPGMYEQYF.

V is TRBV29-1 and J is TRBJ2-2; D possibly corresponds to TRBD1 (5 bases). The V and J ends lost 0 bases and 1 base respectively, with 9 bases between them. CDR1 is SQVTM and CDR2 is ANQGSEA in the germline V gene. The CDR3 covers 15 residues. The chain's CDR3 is CSVEDIGQNTGELFF. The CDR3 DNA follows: TGCAGCGTTGAAGATATAGGACAGAACACCGGGGAGCTGTTTTTT.

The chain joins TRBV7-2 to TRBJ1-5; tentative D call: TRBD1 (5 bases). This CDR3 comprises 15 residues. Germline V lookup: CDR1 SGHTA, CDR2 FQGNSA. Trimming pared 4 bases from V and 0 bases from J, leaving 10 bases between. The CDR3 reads CASSSLGASNQPQHF. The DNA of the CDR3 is TGTGCCAGCAGCTCGCTTGGGGCTAGCAATCAGCCCCAGCATTTT.

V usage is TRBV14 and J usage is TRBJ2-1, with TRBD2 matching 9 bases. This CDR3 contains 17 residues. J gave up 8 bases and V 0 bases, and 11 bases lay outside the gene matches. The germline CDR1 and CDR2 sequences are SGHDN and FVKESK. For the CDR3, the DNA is TGTGCCAGCAGCCAAGATAGGGGACTAGCCGCGCCCCATGAGCAGTTCTTC. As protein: CASSQDRGLAAPHEQFF.

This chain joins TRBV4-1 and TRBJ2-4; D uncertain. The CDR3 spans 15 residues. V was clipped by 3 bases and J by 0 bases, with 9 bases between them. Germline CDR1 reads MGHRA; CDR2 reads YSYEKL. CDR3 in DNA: TGCGCCAGCAGCCAGCCACTACTAGCCAAAAACATTCAGTACTTC. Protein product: CASSQPLLAKNIQYF.

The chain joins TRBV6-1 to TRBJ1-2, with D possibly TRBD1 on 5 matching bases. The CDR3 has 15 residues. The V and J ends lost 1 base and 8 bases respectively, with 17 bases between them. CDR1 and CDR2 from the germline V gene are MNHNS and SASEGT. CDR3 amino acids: CASSEDQRQGRGYTF. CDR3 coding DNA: TGTGCCAGCAGTGAAGATCAGAGGCAGGGTAGGGGCTACACCTTC.

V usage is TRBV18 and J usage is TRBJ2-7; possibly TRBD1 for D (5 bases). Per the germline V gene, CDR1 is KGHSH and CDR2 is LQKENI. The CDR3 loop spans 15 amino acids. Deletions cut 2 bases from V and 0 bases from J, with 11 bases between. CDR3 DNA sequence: TGTGCCAGCTCACCAAGACAGTCTACCTCCTACGAGCAGTACTTC. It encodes CASSPRQSTSYEQYF.

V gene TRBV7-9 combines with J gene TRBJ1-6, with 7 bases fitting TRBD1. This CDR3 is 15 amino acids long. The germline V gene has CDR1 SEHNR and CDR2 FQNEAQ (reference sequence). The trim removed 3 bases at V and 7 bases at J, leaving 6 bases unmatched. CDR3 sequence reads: CASSFRQGTNSPLHF. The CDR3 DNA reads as TGTGCCAGCAGCTTCAGACAGGGAACGAATTCACCCCTCCACTTT.